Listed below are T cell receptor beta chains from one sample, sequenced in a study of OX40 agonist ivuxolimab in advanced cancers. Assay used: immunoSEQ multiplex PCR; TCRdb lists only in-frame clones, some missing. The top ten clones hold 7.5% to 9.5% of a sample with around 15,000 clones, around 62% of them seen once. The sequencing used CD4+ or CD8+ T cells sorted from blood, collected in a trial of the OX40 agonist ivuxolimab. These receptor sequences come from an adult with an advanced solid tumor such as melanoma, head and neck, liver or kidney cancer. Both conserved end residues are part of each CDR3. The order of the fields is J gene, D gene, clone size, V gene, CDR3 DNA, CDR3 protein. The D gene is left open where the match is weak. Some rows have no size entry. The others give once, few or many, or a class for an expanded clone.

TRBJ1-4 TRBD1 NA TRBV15 TGTGCCACCAGCAGCGACCGGGGGGGGACAGGGCGAGAAAAACTGTTTTTT CATSSDRGGTGREKLFF
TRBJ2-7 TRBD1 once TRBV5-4 TGTGCCAGCAGCTACGGACAGGGGGGCGGGTACGAGCAGTACTTC CASSYGQGGGYEQYF
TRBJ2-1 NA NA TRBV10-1 TGCGCCAGCAGTGGGAGTCAAGAGAGGGGAGACGATGGCAATGAGCAGTTCTTC CASSGSQERGDDGNEQFF
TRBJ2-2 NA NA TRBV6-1 TGTGCCAGCAGTCCCCTACAGGGTTGGACCGGGGAGCTGTTTTTT CASSPLQGWTGELFF
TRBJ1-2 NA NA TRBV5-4 TGTGCCAGCAGTTCTGACACCCTCTATGGGTACACCTTC CASSSDTLYGYTF
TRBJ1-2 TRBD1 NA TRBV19 TGTGCCAGTACCGAACAGGGGAACTATGGCTACACCTTC CASTEQGNYGYTF
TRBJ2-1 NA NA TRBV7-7 TGTGCCAGCAGCTTAGGCGGGCGCGATGAGCAGTTCTTC CASSLGGRDEQFF
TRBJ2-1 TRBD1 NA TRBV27 TGTGCCAGCAGTTGGCAGGGGGCCTACAATGAGCAGTTCTTC CASSWQGAYNEQFF
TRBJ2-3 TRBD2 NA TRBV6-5 TGTGCCAGCAGTTACGAGACTAGCGGGGGCTGGGATACGCAGTATTTT CASSYETSGGWDTQYF
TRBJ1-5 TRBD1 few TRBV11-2 TGTGCCAGCAGCCAAGATCAGGGGGTTGGCCAGCCCCAGCATTTT CASSQDQGVGQPQHF
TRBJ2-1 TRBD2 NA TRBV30 TGTGCCTGGAGTAGACTAGCGGGATACAATGAGCAGTTCTTC CAWSRLAGYNEQFF
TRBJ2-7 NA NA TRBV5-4 TGTGCCAGCAGCTTGACAGGTACTTCCTACGAGCAGTACTTC CASSLTGTSYEQYF
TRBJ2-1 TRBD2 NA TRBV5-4 TGTGCCAGCAGCCGGGGGGCTAGCGGGGGGACAACCTACAATGAGCAGTTCTTC CASSRGASGGTTYNEQFF
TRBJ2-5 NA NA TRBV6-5 TGTGCCAGCGCTGGGGGGCAAGAGACCCAGTACTTC CASAGGQETQYF
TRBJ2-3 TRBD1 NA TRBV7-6 TGTGCCAGCAGCCACCGGGACAGGGAAACAGATACGCAGTATTTT CASSHRDRETDTQYF
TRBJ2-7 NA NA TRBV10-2 TGCGCCAGCAGAGACCCGCTGGTCTACGAGCAGTACTTC CASRDPLVYEQYF
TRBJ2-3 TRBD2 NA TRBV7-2 TGTGCCAGCAGCTTCCTAGCGGGGGTCAGGATGAGGACAGATACGCAGTATTTT CASSFLAGVRMRTDTQYF
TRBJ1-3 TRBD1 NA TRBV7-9 TGTGCCAGCAGCTTACCATCGGTTCAGGGGGCAAACACCATATATTTT CASSLPSVQGANTIYF
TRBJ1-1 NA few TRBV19 TGTGCCAGTGGTTGGGGGCTTCGGAACACTGAAGCTTTCTTT CASGWGLRNTEAFF
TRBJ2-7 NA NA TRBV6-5 TGTGCCAGCAGTTACGTGGGGCTGGGCTACGAGCAGTACTTC CASSYVGLGYEQYF
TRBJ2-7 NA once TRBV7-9 TGTGCCAGCAGCCCCTCGAACTACTACGAGCAGTACTTC CASSPSNYYEQYF
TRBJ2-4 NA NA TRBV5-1 TGCGCCAGCAGCTTAGGCAGCAACAAAAACATTCAGTACTTC CASSLGSNKNIQYF
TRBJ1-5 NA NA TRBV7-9 TGTGCCAGCAGCTCCTCCCGCCAGGGGATGAGCAATCAGCCCCAGCATTTT CASSSSRQGMSNQPQHF
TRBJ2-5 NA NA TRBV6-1 TGTGCCAGCAGTTATGACGTCAAGACCCAGTACTTC CASSYDVKTQYF
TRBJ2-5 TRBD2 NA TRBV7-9 TGTGCCAGCAGCTACCCCTCGAATAGCGGGCAAGAGACCCAGTACTTC CASSYPSNSGQETQYF
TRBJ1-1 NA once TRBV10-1 TGCGCCAGCAGTGAGTCGGAGGGAGGTACTGAAGCTTTCTTT CASSESEGGTEAFF
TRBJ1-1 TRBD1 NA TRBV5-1 TGCGCCAGCAGCTCGACAGGGGGCACTGAAGCTTTCTTT CASSSTGGTEAFF
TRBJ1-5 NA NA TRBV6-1 TGTGCCAGCAGTGAAGTAGGGCTTGGGCAGCCCCAGCATTTT CASSEVGLGQPQHF
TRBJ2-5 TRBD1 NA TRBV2 TGTGCCAGCCGGAGGTCTTTATTAGGACAGGGTCGCCAAGAGACCCAGTACTTC CASRRSLLGQGRQETQYF